This section outlines one TCR beta chain sequence together with its context. What it binds is unknown. This entry belongs to a study of shared clonotypes between healthy human individuals. Study results and caveats: Deeper or shallower sequencing was expected to change how clonotypes are shared among donors.

Splitting of each subset's genomic DNA was done evenly across several immunoSEQ plates. This table comes from immunoSEQ multiplex PCR, and its TCRdb copy is limited to in-frame clones, with some not included. The sample has 2 million to 2.5 million clones, under 97% seen once. Trimming took off 4 bases at V and 4 bases at J, with 19 bases between the two ends. Germline V lookup: CDR1 SQVTM, CDR2 ANQGSEA. This CDR3 is 15 amino acids long. The clonotype was recovered from a young man in good health. The sequenced sample consisted of naive CD4+ T cells sorted from blood. The subset was: CD45RA+ positively selected. The rearrangement joins TRBV29-1 to TRBJ1-2, with no clear D. CDR3 sequence (DNA): TGCAGCGTTGTCCTCGCGCCCAATGGCGGCTATGGCTACACCTTC. Translated, it gives CSVVLAPNGGYGYTF. The full variable domain, in which reference TRBV29-1 and TRBJ1-2 provide the parts outside the CDR3, is SAVISQKPSRDICQRGTSLTIQCQVDSQVTMMFWYRQQPGQSLTLIATANQGSEATYESGFVIDKFPISRPNLTFSTLTVSNMSPEDSSIYLCSVVLAPNGGYGYTFGSGTRLTVV.